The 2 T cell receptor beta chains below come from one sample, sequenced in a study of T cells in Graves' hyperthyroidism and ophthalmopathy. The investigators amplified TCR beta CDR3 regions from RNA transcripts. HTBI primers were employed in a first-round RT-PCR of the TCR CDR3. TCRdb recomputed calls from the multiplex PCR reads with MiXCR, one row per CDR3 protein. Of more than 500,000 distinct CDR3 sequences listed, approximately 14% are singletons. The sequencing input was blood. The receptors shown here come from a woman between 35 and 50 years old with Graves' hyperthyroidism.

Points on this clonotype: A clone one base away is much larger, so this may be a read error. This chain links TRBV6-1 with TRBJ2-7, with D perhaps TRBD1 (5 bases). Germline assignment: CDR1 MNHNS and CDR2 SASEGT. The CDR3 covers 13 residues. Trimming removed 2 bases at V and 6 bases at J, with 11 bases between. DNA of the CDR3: TGTGCCAGCAGTGAACGTGGCAGGGCCGAGCAGTACTTC. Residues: CASSERGRAEQYF.

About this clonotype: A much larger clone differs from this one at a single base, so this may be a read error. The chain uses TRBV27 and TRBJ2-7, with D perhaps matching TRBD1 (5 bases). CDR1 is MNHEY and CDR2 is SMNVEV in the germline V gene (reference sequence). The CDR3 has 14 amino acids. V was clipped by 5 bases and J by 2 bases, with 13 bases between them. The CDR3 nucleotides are TGTGCCAGCAGTCAAGACAAGGGGCCCTACGAGCAGTACTTC. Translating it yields CASSQDKGPYEQYF.